Reported below is one T cell receptor (beta chain). This sample was included in a study of blood T cell repertoires in COVID-19. Here immunoSEQ multiplex PCR was the method, and the copy in TCRdb shows in-frame clones only, minus some. The sample carries some 410,000 clones, 88% recorded once. The CDR3 length is 14 residues. The V end was cut by 0 bases, the J end by 2 bases, with 8 bases between. The germline V gene has CDR1 SGHRS and CDR2 YFSETQ. Material for sequencing was PBMCs or T cells enriched from blood (not recorded which). The receptor was isolated from a woman aged 25 to 39 with acute COVID-19. The V gene is TRBV5-1, the J gene TRBJ2-5; the D is unclear. As DNA, the CDR3 is TGCGCCAGCAGCTTGGGGCAACTACAAGAGACCCAGTACTTC. Translation: CASSLGQLQETQYF.